What follows are 32 T cell receptor beta chains derived from one specimen sequenced in a study of T-cell memory formation after mild COVID-19. Using its own MiXCR run on the 5' RACE reads, TCRdb lists one record per CDR3 protein. Among more than 450,000 distinct CDR3 sequences listed, about a sixth were seen once. Sequencing was done on a sample of PBMCs or a T cell subset sorted from them (not recorded which). The receptors stem from an adult woman who had mild COVID-19 (a few samples of this study predate the infection). Cell type and time point are not known.

V is TRBV7-2 and J is TRBJ2-1; 11 positions agree with TRBD2. V was clipped by 5 bases and J by 5 bases; unmatched bases: 8. Germline CDR1 SGHTA, CDR2 FQGNSA. The CDR3 has 16 residues. The CDR3 protein is CASSPSPSGRNNEQFF. CDR3 DNA: TGTGCCAGCAGCCCTTCGCCTAGCGGGAGGAACAATGAGCAGTTCTTC.

The genes are TRBV29-1 and TRBJ1-1, with 9 bases matching TRBD1. This CDR3 contains 12 residues. V trimming: 7 bases; J trimming: 2 bases; junction bases outside the gene matches: 2. In germline, CDR1 is SQVTM, CDR2 ANQGSEA. The CDR3 reads CSGDRDNTEAFF. CDR3 DNA: TGCAGCGGGGACAGGGACAACACTGAAGCTTTCTTT. The full variable domain, completed using reference TRBV29-1 and TRBJ1-1, is SAVISQKPSRDICQRGTSLTIQCQVDSQVTMMFWYRQQPGQSLTLIATANQGSEATYESGFVIDKFPISRPNLTFSTLTVSNMSPEDSSIYLCSGDRDNTEAFFGQGTRLTVV.

In this sample, this clonotype turned up a few times. V and J are TRBV7-2 and TRBJ2-5, with a tentative D call TRBD2 (6 bases). With 5 bases removed from V and 4 bases from J, the gap between germline ends came to 17 bases. This CDR3 contains 15 residues. Per the germline V gene, CDR1 is SGHTA and CDR2 is FQGNSA. The DNA of the CDR3 is TGTGCCAGCAGCACCGGGAGCTTAGGAGGAGAGACCCAGTACTTC. Translation gives CASSTGSLGGETQYF.

This clonotype was counted a few times. This chain connects TRBV5-1 to TRBJ1-1, with 8 positions matching TRBD1. The CDR3 extends over 16 amino acids. Germline V gene lookup returns CDR1 SGHRS and CDR2 YFSETQ. V dropped 1 base and J dropped 1; count of bases not matched to a gene: 6. CDR3 in DNA: TGCGCCAGCAGCTTGAGACCCGGGACAGGGAACACTGAAGCTTTCTTT. Amino acid sequence: CASSLRPGTGNTEAFF.

This clonotype was seen a few times. The chain is built from TRBV14 and TRBJ2-7; D possibly corresponds to TRBD1 (5 bases). CDR3 length equals 14 residues. The ends were cut back, 4 bases at V and 2 bases at J, with 12 bases in the middle. Looked up from germline, CDR1 is SGHDN and CDR2 is FVKESK. The CDR3 sequence is CASSRQTETYEQYF. In DNA, the CDR3 is TGTGCCAGCAGCCGACAGACAGAAACCTACGAGCAGTACTTC.

This clonotype has just a few counts. The chain links TRBV20-1 to TRBJ2-7; 12 bases fit TRBD2. The CDR3 length is 12 residues. Trimming removed 6 bases from V and 6 bases from J; junction bases left unmatched: 3. Germline lookup yields CDR1 DFQATT and CDR2 SNEGSKA (reference sequence). This CDR3 is CSALTSGSEQYF. In DNA form, the CDR3 reads TGCAGTGCCCTGACTAGCGGGAGCGAGCAGTACTTC.

The genes are TRBV5-1 and TRBJ2-2; 13 nucleotides match TRBD2. This CDR3 comprises 19 residues. Per the germline V gene, CDR1 is SGHRS and CDR2 is YFSETQ. J lost 6 bases, V lost 0 bases, and 11 bases had no gene match. The CDR3 DNA sequence: TGCGCCAGCAGCTTGGAACAGGCATGGACTAGCGGGAGATCCGGGGAGCTGTTTTTT. It translates to CASSLEQAWTSGRSGELFF. The full variable domain, completed using reference TRBV5-1 and TRBJ2-2, is KAGVTQTPRYLIKTRGQQVTLSCSPISGHRSVSWYQQTPGQGLQFLFEYFSETQRNKGNFPGRFSGRQFSNSRSEMNVSTLELGDSALYLCASSLEQAWTSGRSGELFFGEGSRLTVL.

The V call is TRBV6-2 or TRBV6-3, the J call TRBJ2-7; perhaps TRBD2 as D (5 bases). Germline-derived CDR1 and CDR2 are MNHEY and SVGEGT. The CDR3 extends over 11 amino acids. V was pared by 8 bases and J by 9 bases, with 14 bases between. The CDR3 region is CASGPGGSQYF. Here the CDR3 DNA reads TGTGCCAGCGGGCCCGGAGGTTCGCAGTACTTC.

Many counts were recorded for this clonotype. CDR3 sequence (DNA): TGTGCCAGCAGAGCGGCGGAGAGCTCCTACAATGAGCAGTTCTTC. Translated: CASRAAESSYNEQFF. The rearrangement uses TRBV12-3 or TRBV12-4 and TRBJ2-1, with D possibly matching TRBD2 (5 bases). The CDR3 contains 15 residues. V lost 6 bases to trimming and J lost 0 bases, with 12 bases between them.

This clonotype was observed many times. The chain couples TRBV7-3 to TRBJ2-7, with TRBD1 as a possible D gene (5 bases). This CDR3 contains 13 residues. V lost 6 bases and J lost 2, with 11 bases in between. From germline, CDR1 is SGHTA and CDR2 FQGTGA. CDR3 coding DNA: TGTGCCAGCAGTCATGACAGTACCTACGAGCAGTACTTC. Its protein product is CASSHDSTYEQYF.

The chain employs TRBV5-5 and TRBJ2-5; 11 bases fit TRBD2. From germline, CDR1 is SGHKS and CDR2 YYEKEE (reference sequence). Trimming removed 4 bases from V and 4 bases from J; junction bases left unmatched: 15. The CDR3 contains 18 residues. CDR3 DNA: TGTGCCAGCAGCCGCCCGGCTAGCGGGGGGTGGATGCCAGAGACCCAGTACTTC. It encodes CASSRPASGGWMPETQYF.

There are a few counts of this clonotype. The J gene is TRBJ2-3, the V gene TRBV5-5; D not certain. Trimming cost V 0 bases and J 6 bases, with 8 bases left between them. The CDR3 is made up of 13 amino acids. Germline V gene data show CDR1 as SGHKS and CDR2 as YYEKEE (reference sequence). CDR3 sequence: CASSLVWDDTQYF. CDR3 in DNA: TGTGCCAGCAGCTTGGTGTGGGATGATACGCAGTATTTT.

The rearrangement joins TRBV7-2 to TRBJ2-5; 7 nucleotides agree with TRBD2. Germline assignment: CDR1 SGHTA and CDR2 FQGNSA. The CDR3 is 13 amino acids. V shed 8 bases and J 5 bases; nucleotides not matched to a gene: 8. The CDR3 region is CASSTSSEETQYF. Here the CDR3 DNA reads TGTGCCAGCTCGACTAGCTCGGAGGAGACCCAGTACTTC.

V and J are TRBV30 and TRBJ2-1; 7 nucleotides line up with TRBD1. V was pared by 2 bases and J by 4 bases, with 5 bases of the junction left unmatched. Looked up from germline, CDR1 is GTSNPN and CDR2 is SVGIG (reference sequence). The length of the CDR3 is 14 residues. As DNA, the CDR3 is TGTGCCTGGAGTAGAGGACAGGAATACAATGAGCAGTTCTTC. Its protein product is CAWSRGQEYNEQFF.

The chain joins TRBV5-1 to TRBJ2-1; tentatively, D is TRBD1 or TRBD2 (5 bases each). Germline assignment: CDR1 SGHRS and CDR2 YFSETQ. V lost 0 bases, J lost 7 bases, and 20 bases lay in between. The CDR3 has 17 amino acids. CDR3 amino acids: CASSLAPSSGAANEQFF. CDR3 nucleotide sequence: TGCGCCAGCAGCTTGGCCCCCTCTTCCGGGGCGGCGAATGAGCAGTTCTTC.

The sample holds a few counts of this clonotype. The V and J genes are TRBV20-1 and TRBJ2-7; no firm D call. V lost 6 bases and J 1 base, leaving 19 bases between the germline ends. This CDR3 has 15 amino acids. Germline CDR1 is DFQATT and CDR2 is SNEGSKA (reference sequence). CDR3 in amino acids: CSAPRGSYMSYEQYF. The CDR3 DNA reads TGCAGTGCCCCCCGAGGTAGTTACATGTCCTACGAGCAGTACTTC.

The V and J genes are TRBV7-2 and TRBJ1-3; D not certain. Germline V lookup: CDR1 SGHTA, CDR2 FQGNSA. V gave up 4 bases and J gave up 6 bases, with 7 bases separating them. The CDR3 contains 12 residues. CDR3 amino acids: CASSSSLNTIYF. The CDR3, as DNA: TGTGCCAGCAGCTCTTCATTAAACACCATATATTTT.

V and J are TRBV5-6 and TRBJ2-3; possible D gene TRBD2, 5 bases. Per the germline V gene, CDR1 is SGHDT and CDR2 is YYEEEE. Trimming removed 4 bases from V and 4 bases from J, with 16 bases in between. The CDR3 is 15 residues long. In DNA form, the CDR3 reads TGTGCCAGCAGCGCATCCGAACTAGTTTCAGATACGCAGTATTTT. It codes for CASSASELVSDTQYF.

The V gene is TRBV20-1, the J gene TRBJ1-1; 7 bases are a match to TRBD1. This CDR3 has 13 amino acids. The J segment lost 7 bases and the V segment lost 3 bases, leaving 8 bases of the junction unmatched. The germline V gene encodes CDR1 DFQATT and CDR2 SNEGSKA (reference sequence). The DNA for the CDR3 is TGCAGTGCTAGCCGGACCGGGACAGATGAAGCTTTCTTT. Amino acid sequence: CSASRTGTDEAFF.

This clonotype was seen a few times. V and J are TRBV27 and TRBJ2-1, with D perhaps TRBD1 (5 bases). Between the trimmed V and J ends, which lost 1 base and 7 bases, there was a span of 11 bases. Germline V gives CDR1 MNHEY, CDR2 SMNVEV (reference sequence). The CDR3 sequence is 14 residues long. The CDR3 coding sequence is TGTGCCAGCAGTTTATGGGGCAGAGAAAATGAGCAGTTCTTC. Translated: CASSLWGRENEQFF.

This chain joins TRBV9 and TRBJ2-1; 8 bases agree with TRBD1. This CDR3 is 15 amino acids long. Germline V gene data show CDR1 as SGDLS and CDR2 as YYNGEE. V lost 2 bases, J lost 8 bases, and 9 bases stayed unmatched. The CDR3 DNA follows: TGTGCCAGCAGCGTCCAGGGGGCGCTCAGTTATGAGCAGTTCTTC. Its translation is CASSVQGALSYEQFF.

The V and J genes are TRBV11-2 and TRBJ2-5, with D tentatively TRBD2 (5 bases). The CDR3 runs 14 residues. V shed 5 bases and J shed 5 bases, with 15 bases lying between them. Germline CDR1 and CDR2: SGHAT and FQNNGV. This CDR3 reads CASSPPRRRETQYF. The CDR3 bases are TGTGCCAGCAGCCCTCCAAGACGGAGGGAGACCCAGTACTTC.

The chain recombines TRBV3-1 with TRBJ1-1; D remains ambiguous. V dropped 0 bases and J dropped 4 bases, with 15 bases sitting between them. Germline V gene sequence: CDR1 LGHDT, CDR2 YNNKEL (reference sequence). This CDR3 contains 16 residues. Here the CDR3 reads CASSQEGRGAVTEAFF. The CDR3 DNA reads TGTGCCAGCAGCCAAGAAGGACGGGGAGCGGTCACTGAAGCTTTCTTT.

This clonotype was found a few times. This chain uses TRBV7-3 with TRBJ2-5; 7 bases are shared with TRBD1. Germline V lookup: CDR1 SGHTA, CDR2 FQGTGA. V lost 5 bases and J lost 6; bases outside the gene matches: 6. This CDR3 region has 13 residues. CDR3 loop: CASSPTGFKTQYF. CDR3 coding DNA: TGTGCCAGCAGCCCGACAGGGTTTAAGACCCAGTACTTC.

This clonotype was seen a few times. This chain joins TRBV20-1 and TRBJ2-7; possible D gene TRBD1, 5 bases. This CDR3 is built from 12 residues. V dropped 3 bases and J dropped 1 base, with 7 bases sitting between them. Germline V CDR1 and CDR2: DFQATT, SNEGSKA (reference sequence). This CDR3 reads CSASRGSYEQYF. DNA of the CDR3: TGCAGTGCTAGTAGGGGATCCTACGAGCAGTACTTC.

J is TRBJ1-2 and V is TRBV2, with 7 bases aligning to TRBD1. CDR3 length equals 14 residues. Germline loops: CDR1 SNHLY, CDR2 FYNNEI. The ends lost 4 bases at V and 0 bases at J; junction bases unmatched: 2. CDR3 residues: CASSGQGPNYGYTF. Written as DNA, the CDR3 is TGTGCCAGCAGTGGACAGGGTCCTAACTATGGCTACACCTTC.

The chain uses TRBV20-1 and TRBJ2-1; weak D call: TRBD1 (5 bases). Trimming took off 2 bases at V and 2 bases at J, with 7 bases between the two ends. The CDR3 has 13 amino acids. Germline CDR1 and CDR2: DFQATT and SNEGSKA (reference sequence). The CDR3 region has the DNA TGCAGTGCTAGACAGGGAACCTACAATGAGCAGTTCTTC. Its translation is CSARQGTYNEQFF.

This chain connects TRBV7-9 to TRBJ1-2; D is possibly TRBD1 (6 bases). From germline, CDR1 is SEHNR and CDR2 FQNEAQ (reference sequence). This CDR3 contains 14 residues. V shed 2 bases and J shed 4 bases, with 11 bases lying between them. The CDR3 region has the DNA TGTGCCAGCAGCTTAACAGGGTATCGCTATGGCTACACCTTC. Protein: CASSLTGYRYGYTF.

The rearrangement uses TRBV5-1 and TRBJ1-6; TRBD1 matches 8 bases. The V gene end was trimmed by 4 bases and the J gene end by 8 bases; junction bases not matched to a gene: 11. In germline, CDR1 is SGHRS, CDR2 YFSETQ. This CDR3 has 16 amino acids. CDR3 nucleotides: TGCGCCAGCAGCACAGCCGGGACAGGATCCTATTCACCCCTCCACTTT. Its translation: CASSTAGTGSYSPLHF.

This clonotype has only a few counts. The rearrangement links TRBV5-1 to TRBJ1-1, with D hard to call. Per germline, CDR1 SGHRS and CDR2 YFSETQ. This CDR3 contains 14 residues. Trimming removed 3 bases at V and 2 bases at J, with 11 bases between. DNA for the CDR3: TGCGCCAGCAGCTCCAATACGGGCAACACTGAAGCTTTCTTT. Its translation is CASSSNTGNTEAFF.

There are a few counts of this clonotype. The chain has TRBV15 and TRBJ2-7; D possibly corresponds to TRBD2 (6 bases). Trimming left V 1 base short and J 3 bases short, with 13 bases between. In germline, CDR1 is LNHNV, CDR2 YYDKDF (reference sequence). CDR3 length: 15 residues. In DNA form, the CDR3 reads TGTGCCACCAGCAGAGGGAGGGAGAACGGCTACGAGCAGTACTTC. Encoded protein: CATSRGRENGYEQYF.

Details on this clonotype: The CDR3 does not close with the conserved phenylalanine or tryptophan, likely indicating a read error. The limits of the CDR3 on the DNA are not certain, so only TCRdb's listed CDR3 is given. This chain uses TRBV2 with TRBJ2-7; TRBD2 is taken as the D call from the table, unchecked against the DNA. The length of the CDR3 is 11 amino acids, counting both ends. CDR1 SNHLY and CDR2 FYNNEI come from the germline V gene. This CDR3 is CASSGTRTALL.